A selection of T cell receptor beta chains follows, all from one sample in a study of shared clonotypes between healthy human individuals. Sequencing used immunoSEQ multiplex PCR; TCRdb keeps in-frame clones, though not all of them. The repertoire holds 2 million to 2.5 million clones, 90% to 96% seen once, with 0.1% to 0.15% in the top ten. The specimen sequenced was naive CD4+ T cells sorted from blood. The source is a man between 18 and 35 years old in good health. CDR3s include the opening cysteine and the closing phenylalanine or tryptophan. Each record gives: V gene, D gene, J gene, CDR3 protein. D genes are given only for firm matches.

v_call: TRBV6-5
d_call: TRBD1
j_call: TRBJ1-1
cdr3_aa: CASKGTAYEAFF

v_call: TRBV28
d_call: -
j_call: TRBJ2-5
cdr3_aa: CASSYSQGRKTQYF

v_call: TRBV7-9
d_call: -
j_call: TRBJ2-3
cdr3_aa: CASSFGDTQYF

v_call: TRBV4-3
d_call: -
j_call: TRBJ2-2
cdr3_aa: CASSHRGAGTNTGELFF

v_call: TRBV7-9
d_call: -
j_call: TRBJ1-4
cdr3_aa: CASSPRGRDNEKLFF

v_call: TRBV5-1
d_call: -
j_call: TRBJ2-1
cdr3_aa: CASSGRRASYNEQFF

v_call: TRBV10-1
d_call: TRBD2
j_call: TRBJ2-5
cdr3_aa: CASSESSPGGRETQYF

v_call: TRBV10-1
d_call: -
j_call: TRBJ1-5
cdr3_aa: CASSQGLNQPQHF

v_call: TRBV11-1
d_call: TRBD1
j_call: TRBJ2-7
cdr3_aa: CASSLGTGTYEQYF

v_call: TRBV20-1
d_call: -
j_call: TRBJ2-7
cdr3_aa: CSAIIYEQYF

v_call: TRBV7-2
d_call: TRBD1
j_call: TRBJ1-1
cdr3_aa: CASSPRGQNTEAFF

v_call: TRBV5-1
d_call: -
j_call: TRBJ2-3
cdr3_aa: CASSLEGGRTDTQYF

v_call: TRBV7-9
d_call: -
j_call: TRBJ2-7
cdr3_aa: CASSRWTDEQYF

v_call: TRBV6-1
d_call: -
j_call: TRBJ2-7
cdr3_aa: CASNPGPQGSYEQYF

v_call: TRBV5-1
d_call: TRBD1
j_call: TRBJ2-7
cdr3_aa: CASSRNRGYEQYF

v_call: TRBV7-2
d_call: -
j_call: TRBJ2-5
cdr3_aa: CASSPESASTQYF